This TCR beta chain originates from a study of shared clonotypes between healthy human individuals. Turning to the study itself: Each donor had three CD4 naive, three CD4 memory, two CD8 naive and one CD8 memory plate. Study findings and constraints: A small donor pool kept down the genetic and exposure-history diversity that was represented.

As regards this clone: Its antigen remains unidentified.

Sequencing was performed with immunoSEQ multiplex PCR; in TCRdb, only in-frame clones are kept and a portion is missing. The repertoire consists of millions of clones, with approximately 95% occurring once and the leading ten covering 0.3% to 0.4%. There were only Caucasian adults among the donors, and all lived in Nashville, Tennessee. The junction had 8 bases not matched to a gene; V was cut back by 7 bases and J by 9 bases. The CDR3 totals 14 residues. CDR1 and CDR2 (germline): MNHEY, SVGAGI. The source material was naive CD4+ T cells from PBMCs. Documented subset: CD45RA+ positively selected. The chain combines TRBV6-5 with TRBJ2-3; 12 nucleotides match TRBD2. The TCR originated in a man aged 18-30 years in good health. Some clones in this sample may be carry-over from other donors' samples. CDR3 loop: CASNQLAGGNTQYF. Written as DNA, the CDR3 is TGTGCCAGCAACCAACTAGCGGGAGGCAACACGCAGTATTTT.